This T cell receptor beta chain was sequenced in a study of T-cell reconstitution after alpha-beta-depleted transplantation in children. The germline V gene has CDR1 SGHTA and CDR2 FQGNSA. Trimming took off 5 bases at V and 8 bases at J, with 21 bases between the two ends. The CDR3 covers 16 residues. Preparation of the TCRbeta library involved a method that used unique molecular identifiers. One entry per CDR3 protein results from TCRdb running MiXCR on the PCR reads. The sample shows around 600,000 distinct CDR3 sequences, 16% of them seen only once. V usage is TRBV7-2 and J usage is TRBJ1-4; D is perhaps TRBD1 (6 bases). Source: PBMCs from the stem cell graft donor, taken from the stem cell graft. This TCR came from a human donor who donated a stem cell graft to a child with acute myeloid leukemia. CDR3 DNA sequence: TGTGCCAGCAGCAGAGCAGCCGACACCGACAGGGAAAAACTGTTTTTT. Residues: CASSRAADTDREKLFF.